These 2 T cell receptor beta chains came from one sample sequenced in a study of T cells in Graves' hyperthyroidism and ophthalmopathy. Amplification yielded TCR beta CDR3 regions, with RNA transcripts as the source. The HTBI primer set served for first-round RT-PCR of the TCR CDR3. Using its own MiXCR run on the multiplex PCR reads, TCRdb lists one record per CDR3 protein. The sample has 500,000 to 650,000 distinct CDR3 sequences, 46% seen once. The sample consisted of peripheral blood or thyroid tissue (not recorded which). These receptors were collected from an adult woman with Graves' disease, either hyperthyroidism or ophthalmopathy (not recorded which).

The chain recombines TRBV6-5 with TRBJ2-5, with 7 positions matching TRBD1. Germline V gene sequence: CDR1 MNHEY, CDR2 SVGAGI. The CDR3 totals 15 residues. J was trimmed by 0 bases and V by 6 bases; bases with no gene match: 7. CDR3 sequence (DNA): TGTGCCAGCAGCGGCTCAGGGGGATACCAAGAGACCCAGTACTTC. This codes for CASSGSGGYQETQYF.

V gene TRBV9 combines with J gene TRBJ2-5; D not resolved. CDR3 length equals 15 residues. Germline-derived CDR1 and CDR2 are SGDLS and YYNGEE. Trimming pared 3 bases from V and 4 bases from J, leaving 16 bases between. CDR3 nucleotide sequence: TGTGCCAGCAGCGGAGATGGGCGGAGCCGAGAGACCCAGTACTTC. Amino acid sequence: CASSGDGRSRETQYF.